A selection of T cell receptor beta chains follows, all from one sample in a study of response to subunit inactivated influenza vaccine. Using its own MiXCR run on the RT-PCR reads, TCRdb lists one record per CDR3 protein. The table includes 500,000 to 750,000 distinct CDR3 sequences, 12% to 15% detected once. The sequencing here drew on PBMCs from blood, taken about 11 days after vaccination. These receptors were obtained from a man aged 50-60 years who received an inactivated influenza vaccine. CDR3s include the opening cysteine and the closing phenylalanine or tryptophan. Fields, in order: V gene, clone size, D gene, J gene, CDR3 protein, CDR3 DNA. D genes are given only for firm matches. The size of a clone is reported for some rows only, either as once, few or many, or as a class for expanded clones.

>TRBV20-1|many|.|TRBJ2-3
CSARVQGTDTQYF
TGCAGTGCTAGAGTACAGGGCACAGATACGCAGTATTTT
>TRBV20-1|.|TRBD2|TRBJ2-5
CSARDRLAGRQETQYF
TGCAGTGCTAGAGACCGACTAGCGGGAAGGCAAGAGACCCAGTACTTC
>TRBV4-3|few|TRBD2|TRBJ2-1
CASSAAGLAGVNEQFF
TGCGCCAGCAGCGCGGCGGGACTAGCGGGAGTGAATGAGCAGTTCTTC
>TRBV5-1|.|.|TRBJ2-5
CASSPHFSGETQYF
TGCGCCAGCAGCCCTCATTTTTCGGGAGAGACCCAGTACTTC
>TRBV5-1|.|.|TRBJ2-5
CASSQGSQGQETQYF
TGCGCCAGCAGCCAAGGGAGTCAGGGCCAAGAGACCCAGTACTTC
>TRBV9|few|.|TRBJ1-1
CASSVRDRRTEAFF
TGTGCCAGCAGCGTAAGGGACCGTCGGACTGAAGCTTTCTTT
>TRBV20-1|once|.|TRBJ1-5
CSARDPGLGLNQPQHF
TGCAGTGCTAGAGACCCCGGGCTGGGACTCAATCAGCCCCAGCATTTT
>TRBV6-1|.|.|TRBJ1-5
CASRAGTNQPQHF
TGTGCCAGCCGGGCCGGAACCAATCAGCCCCAGCATTTT
>TRBV29-1|few|.|TRBJ2-3
CSAGGQADTQYF
TGCAGCGCTGGGGGGCAGGCAGATACGCAGTATTTT
>TRBV4-3|few|TRBD2|TRBJ2-3
CASSWGGNTDTQYF
TGCGCCAGCAGCTGGGGGGGGAACACAGATACGCAGTATTTT
>TRBV7-2|few|TRBD2|TRBJ2-7
CASSPLVGLAYEQYF
TGTGCCAGCAGCCCCCTAGTGGGACTAGCCTACGAGCAGTACTTC
>TRBV29-1|.|.|TRBJ2-7
CSVEDIQGGYEQYF
TGCAGCGTTGAAGATATACAGGGCGGCTACGAGCAGTACTTC
>TRBV20-1|.|TRBD2|TRBJ2-1
CSASPGLAGNEQFF
TGCAGTGCTTCTCCGGGACTAGCGGGGAATGAGCAGTTCTTC
>TRBV4-3|.|.|TRBJ2-1
CASSQDPLTTLSYNEQFF
TGCGCCAGCAGCCAAGATCCCTTGACTACTCTCTCCTACAATGAGCAGTTCTTC
>TRBV2|few|TRBD2|TRBJ2-7
CASISGYEQYF
TGTGCCAGCATTAGCGGGTACGAGCAGTACTTC
>TRBV24-1|few|.|TRBJ2-7
CATSEVGSYEQYF
TGTGCCACCTCGGAGGTAGGCTCCTACGAGCAGTACTTC
>TRBV7-8|many|.|TRBJ2-3
CASSQRFGGGLPSTDTQYF
TGTGCCAGCAGCCAGCGTTTTGGGGGGGGGCTGCCTAGCACAGATACGCAGTATTTT
>TRBV19|.|TRBD2|TRBJ2-1
CASSAGGSGAKQFF
TGTGCCAGTAGTGCTGGGGGTAGCGGGGCCAAGCAGTTCTTC
>TRBV7-2|.|.|TRBJ2-3
CASSLVVSSTDTQYF
TGTGCCAGCAGCTTAGTGGTCTCTAGCACAGATACGCAGTATTTT
>TRBV9|few|.|TRBJ2-1
CASSVGGWLNQRWGSYNEQFF
TGTGCCAGCAGCGTAGGAGGGTGGCTCAATCAACGCTGGGGCTCCTACAATGAGCAGTTCTTC
>TRBV5-1|.|.|TRBJ2-1
CASSPGAGWPGEQFF
TGCGCCAGCAGCCCCGGTGCGGGATGGCCTGGTGAGCAGTTCTTC